This is a list of T cell receptor beta chains from one sample in a study of shared clonotypes between healthy human individuals. Clones were sequenced by immunoSEQ multiplex PCR, and TCRdb holds only the in-frame ones, with some missing. The repertoire holds about 2.2 million clones, roughly 93% seen once, with more than 1.5% in the top ten. Sequencing was performed on naive CD8+ T cells from PBMCs. These receptors were taken from a man aged 18 to 35 in good health. Some clones in this sample may be carry-over from other donors' samples. The CDR3 runs from the conserved cysteine through the conserved F or W. The order of the fields is J gene, clone size, D gene, V gene, CDR3 DNA, CDR3 protein. A D gene is named only where the DNA matches it firmly. Clone size is shown for a subset of rows, as once, few, many or a class of expanded clone.

>TRBJ2-7|-|-|TRBV2
TGTGCCAGCAGCGGATACGAGCAGTACTTC
CASSGYEQYF
>TRBJ2-1|-|TRBD2|TRBV7-9
TGTGCCACCAGCGGGGTACCCTCCTACAATGAGCAGTTCTTC
CATSGVPSYNEQFF
>TRBJ2-1|-|-|TRBV6-1
TGTGCCAGCAGTGCCGGGACCCGGCACAATGAGCAGTTCTTC
CASSAGTRHNEQFF
>TRBJ2-3|-|TRBD2|TRBV7-2
TGTGCCAGCAGCTTTGGGGGGGTAAAATACACAGATACGCAGTATTTT
CASSFGGVKYTDTQYF
>TRBJ2-7|-|-|TRBV6-1
TGTGCCAGCAGACAGGGCCCCCCCTACGAGCAGTACTTC
CASRQGPPYEQYF
>TRBJ2-1|-|TRBD2|TRBV5-1
TGCGCCAGCAGCTTGGGACTAGCGGGAGTAAATGAGCAGTTCTTC
CASSLGLAGVNEQFF
>TRBJ2-4|-|-|TRBV5-6
TGTGCCAGCAGGCACCAGGGGGGTGCCAAAAACATTCAGTACTTC
CASRHQGGAKNIQYF
>TRBJ2-7|-|TRBD1|TRBV7-9
TGTGCCAGCAGCTTGGCAGGGGGCCCCTACGAGCAGTACTTC
CASSLAGGPYEQYF
>TRBJ2-7|-|-|TRBV27
TGTGCCAGCAGTGTTCGCAGGGGTTACGAGCAGTACTTC
CASSVRRGYEQYF
>TRBJ2-1|once|-|TRBV12-2
TGTGCAAGTCGCACAGCCTCTCGGAGCGTCAATGAGCAGTTCTTC
CASRTASRSVNEQFF
>TRBJ2-1|-|TRBD2|TRBV10-3
TGTGCCATCAGTGACAACCCCCGGACTAGCGGGCCAGCCAATGAGCAGTTCTTC
CAISDNPRTSGPANEQFF
>TRBJ2-1|-|TRBD2|TRBV18
TGTGCCAGCTCACCCTCGGGACTAGCGGGAACCAGCTCCTACAATGAGCAGTTCTTC
CASSPSGLAGTSSYNEQFF
>TRBJ2-7|-|TRBD2|TRBV6-1
TGTGCCAGCACTGATTTTGGACTAGCGGGAACCTACGAGCAGTACTTC
CASTDFGLAGTYEQYF
>TRBJ2-7|-|-|TRBV4-1
TGCGCCAGCAGCCAAGATCAAAGAAGGGGATCCTACGAGCAGTACTTC
CASSQDQRRGSYEQYF
>TRBJ1-5|few|TRBD1|TRBV19
TGTGCCAGTAGTATGAAGGGGGCCATAGGGCCCCAGCATTTT
CASSMKGAIGPQHF
>TRBJ1-5|-|-|TRBV28
TGTGCCAGCAGTTTACAGACAAGTCAGCCCCAGCATTTT
CASSLQTSQPQHF
>TRBJ1-1|-|-|TRBV23-1
TGCGCCAGCAGTCAATGGGGGTCGGGGGGCCCCACTTTGTACCCTGAAGCTTTCTTT
CASSQWGSGGPTLYPEAFF
>TRBJ1-4|-|TRBD1|TRBV19
TGTGCCAGTAGTATACCGGGACAGGTCAATGAAAAACTGTTTTTT
CASSIPGQVNEKLFF
>TRBJ1-2|-|TRBD1|TRBV9
TGTGCCAGCAGCGTAGTAGGAGGGACAGCCTTGAGTGGCTACACCTTC
CASSVVGGTALSGYTF
>TRBJ2-7|-|-|TRBV28
TGTGCCAGCAGTTTCGGGGAGCAGTACTTC
CASSFGEQYF
>TRBJ1-3|-|-|TRBV13
TGTGCCAGCAGCTTAGGCAGCGGGGACACCATATATTTT
CASSLGSGDTIYF
>TRBJ1-2|-|-|TRBV28
TGTGCCAGCAGTTTATTTCAAGATTACTATGGCTACACCTTC
CASSLFQDYYGYTF
>TRBJ2-4|-|-|TRBV5-4
TGTGCCAGCAGCTCGGACCTCACTCCGGGCATTCAGTACTTC
CASSSDLTPGIQYF
>TRBJ2-1|-|-|TRBV7-9
TGTGCCAGTGAGAGAAGCTCCTACAATGAGCAGTTCTTC
CASERSSYNEQFF
>TRBJ1-3|-|-|TRBV5-1
TGCGCCAGCAGCTCAACGGGCCCCTCTGGAAACACCATATATTTT
CASSSTGPSGNTIYF
>TRBJ1-1|-|-|TRBV7-9
TGTGCCAGCAGCTCACCGAGGGTGACAGAAGCAGCTTTCTTT
CASSSPRVTEAAFF
>TRBJ2-5|-|-|TRBV12-5
TGTGCTAGTGCCCTTGGATTGCTTTGGGGGGCGGGAGCGGAGACCCAGTACTTC
CASALGLLWGAGAETQYF
>TRBJ2-3|-|-|TRBV7-8
TGTGCCAGCAGTGGTCCTAGCACAGATACGCAGTATTTT
CASSGPSTDTQYF
>TRBJ2-7|-|TRBD1|TRBV29-1
TGCAGCGTCCGCGTGGGACAGGGGCCTTCCTCCTACGAGCAGTACTTC
CSVRVGQGPSSYEQYF
>TRBJ2-5|-|TRBD1|TRBV9
TGTGCCAGCAGCGATCGGACAGGGGAGACCCAGTACTTC
CASSDRTGETQYF
>TRBJ1-1|-|-|TRBV29-1
TGCAGCGTTGGTCCCCCCGCCCCTACTGAAGCTTTCTTT
CSVGPPAPTEAFF
>TRBJ2-7|-|TRBD1|TRBV5-5
TGTGCCAGCAGCCGTGGCACCGGGACAGGGGGCTACGAGCAGTACTTC
CASSRGTGTGGYEQYF
>TRBJ2-2|-|TRBD2|TRBV7-9
TGTGCCAGCAGCGCAGCCGCCGGGACTAGCGGGAGCTACACCGGGGAGCTGTTTTTT
CASSAAAGTSGSYTGELFF
>TRBJ2-3|-|-|TRBV29-1
TGCAGCGTTGAGGACCTTTTTCGTCCGGGTACGCAGTATTTT
CSVEDLFRPGTQYF
>TRBJ2-7|-|TRBD1|TRBV27
TGTGCCAGCAGTTTTCTCGGGACAGTCTCCTACGAGCAGTACTTC
CASSFLGTVSYEQYF
>TRBJ2-7|-|-|TRBV5-1
TGCGCCAGCAGCTTGGGCAGTTACTACGAGCAGTACTTC
CASSLGSYYEQYF
>TRBJ2-5|-|-|TRBV29-1
TGCAGCGTTGAAGAGAGGCGGGACGGGAGCAGGGGGGCCCAGTACTTC
CSVEERRDGSRGAQYF